This TCR beta chain was identified in a study of siplizumab effects on memory and regulatory T cells. It was at 37°C and for under 7 days that the mixed lymphocyte reaction cells were cocultured. Here immunoSEQ multiplex PCR was the method, and the copy in TCRdb shows in-frame clones only, minus some. The sample has about 7,200 clones, roughly 38% seen once. On this clone itself: As yet, its antigen is unknown.

V shed 7 bases and J shed 4 bases, with 11 bases lying between them. CDR1 is SEHNR, CDR2 FQNEAQ, per germline (reference sequence). The CDR3 length is 14 residues. General study findings and limits: In roughly 80-95% of proliferating CD4+ or CD8+ clones, a naive or memory phenotype could not be assigned. Naive T cell populations appeared to exhibit greater diversity than memory cells and appeared to be major alloresponse contributors.

The V and J genes are TRBV7-9 and TRBJ2-6, with D unresolved. Material: CFSE-low (dividing) CD8+ T cells sorted from an allogeneic mixed lymphocyte reaction. This sequence originates from a human donor in good health; the cells came from an allogeneic mixed lymphocyte reaction. In DNA form, the CDR3 reads TGTGCCAGCAAGATAGGCTCCGGGGCCAACGTCCTGACTTTC. Translation: CASKIGSGANVLTF.